The 24 T cell receptor beta chains listed next were all sequenced from one sample in a study of response to subunit inactivated influenza vaccine. Each CDR3 protein gets one entry after TCRdb re-called the RT-PCR reads with MiXCR. The sample consists of around 650,000 distinct CDR3 sequences, less than 20% of them appearing once. The sequencing here drew on PBMCs from blood, taken roughly 13 days after vaccination. The receptors here all came from a man in his fifties who received an inactivated influenza vaccine.

This clonotype was seen many times. The chain is built from TRBV20-1 and TRBJ2-1; possibly TRBD1 or TRBD2 for D (5 bases each). V was shortened by 5 bases and J by 10 bases, with 21 bases between the two germline ends. Germline-derived CDR1 and CDR2 are DFQATT and SNEGSKA (reference sequence). The CDR3 length is 14 residues. This chain's CDR3 is CSAYTGTSSGEQFF. The CDR3 coding sequence is TGCAGTGCTTATACCGGGACGTCCTCTGGAGAGCAGTTCTTC.

The J gene is TRBJ1-5, the V gene TRBV27; D unresolved. The V gene lost 4 bases and the J gene lost 2 bases, with 6 bases spanning the gap. CDR3 length: 13 residues. The V gene's germline CDR1 is MNHEY and CDR2 SMNVEV (reference sequence). CDR3 in amino acids: CASSSYGNQPQHF. As DNA, the CDR3 is TGTGCCAGCAGTTCCTACGGCAATCAGCCCCAGCATTTT.

This clonotype was picked up a small number of times. The chain combines TRBV6-2 or TRBV6-3 with TRBJ1-1, with D possibly being TRBD1 (6 bases). CDR1 is MNHEY, CDR2 SVGEGT, per germline. The CDR3 is 14 residues long. Trimming took off 6 bases at V and 1 base at J, with 12 bases between the two ends. The CDR3 DNA reads as TGTGCCAGCAGGCAGGGGCTGAGGAACACTGAAGCTTTCTTT. It translates to CASRQGLRNTEAFF.

This clonotype showed up many times. The rearrangement links TRBV21-1 to TRBJ1-2. TRBV21-1 is flagged as a pseudogene. This CDR3 has 15 residues. CDR3 region: CASSKASEVNYGYTF. CDR3 DNA sequence: TGTGCCAGCAGCAAAGCATCGGAAGTTAACTATGGCTACACCTTC.

V and J are TRBV11-2 and TRBJ2-7; 15 bases map to TRBD2. The V segment lost 4 bases and the J segment 4 bases; nucleotides outside the gene matches: 2. Germline V CDR1 and CDR2: SGHAT, FQNNGV. This CDR3 contains 15 residues. CDR3 bases: TGTGCCAGCAGCTGGGGACTAGCGGGGGGTTACGAGCAGTACTTC. Its translation is CASSWGLAGGYEQYF.

This clonotype has only a few counts. The chain links TRBV10-3 to TRBJ2-3, with 8 bases fitting TRBD2. The germline V gene has CDR1 ENHRY and CDR2 SYGVKD. With 4 bases clipped from V and 0 bases from J, the junction kept 3 bases outside the gene matches. This CDR3 is 15 amino acids long. The CDR3 region has the DNA TGTGCCATCAGTGGCCTAGCGGGCAGCACAGATACGCAGTATTTT. This gives the protein CAISGLAGSTDTQYF.

The chain has TRBV10-3 and TRBJ2-7; D is ambiguous. The V and J ends lost 2 bases and 5 bases respectively, with 4 bases between them. From germline, CDR1 is ENHRY and CDR2 SYGVKD. The CDR3 is 11 amino acids. As DNA, the CDR3 is TGTGCCATCAGTGAGATGAACGAGCAGTACTTC. Its protein is CAISEMNEQYF.

This clonotype has just a few counts. The chain recombines TRBV10-3 with TRBJ2-6; TRBD1 aligns across 9 bases. V lost 9 bases to trimming and J lost 0 bases; unmatched junction nucleotides: 12. CDR3 length: 18 amino acids. Germline V CDR1 and CDR2: ENHRY, SYGVKD. CDR3 region: CAIMQSQGARSGANVLTF. The CDR3 DNA reads as TGTGCCATTATGCAGTCACAGGGGGCTCGCTCTGGGGCCAACGTCCTGACTTTC.

This clonotype came up a few times. The chain uses TRBV6-2 or TRBV6-3 and TRBJ2-1; perhaps TRBD2 as D (7 bases). The CDR3 covers 14 residues. Germline V gene sequence: CDR1 MNHEY, CDR2 SVGEGT. Trimming removed 2 bases from V and 10 bases from J, with 15 bases in between. This chain's CDR3 is CASSYAWGGAEQFF. For the CDR3, the DNA is TGTGCCAGCAGTTACGCGTGGGGGGGCGCGGAGCAGTTCTTC.

V usage is TRBV25-1 and J usage is TRBJ2-7; 11 bases are a match to TRBD2. CDR3 length: 16 residues. Losses at the gene ends were 4 bases for V and 7 bases for J; bases not matched to a gene: 12. Germline CDR1 MGHDK, CDR2 SYGVNS. The CDR3 spells CASSGRGTSGSREQYF. CDR3 bases: TGTGCCAGCAGTGGCCGAGGGACTAGCGGCTCTAGGGAGCAGTACTTC.

This clonotype was seen a few times. The V gene is TRBV29-1, the J gene TRBJ2-4; D is unclear. With 4 bases removed from V and 0 bases from J, the gap between germline ends came to 7 bases. The CDR3 is made up of 13 amino acids. CDR1 and CDR2 from the germline V gene are SQVTM and ANQGSEA. Here the CDR3 DNA reads TGCAGCGTTGGTCTTATAGCCAAAAACATTCAGTACTTC. It translates to CSVGLIAKNIQYF.

This clonotype was seen a few times. The gene calls are TRBV12-3 or TRBV12-4 and TRBJ2-1, with 12 bases fitting TRBD2. The CDR3 runs 15 residues. V was clipped by 4 bases and J by 7 bases; unmatched bases: 5. The CDR3 sequence is CASSSLAGGHNEQFF. CDR3 bases: TGTGCCAGCAGTTCTCTAGCGGGGGGGCATAATGAGCAGTTCTTC.

The rearrangement uses TRBV28 and TRBJ2-5; 9 bases align to TRBD1. The CDR3 consists of 12 residues. Germline CDR1 reads MDHEN; CDR2 reads SYDVKM. Trimming at V came to 9 bases and at J to 6 bases, leaving 5 bases not matched to a gene. This chain's CDR3 is CASQTGGQTQYF. DNA of the CDR3: TGTGCCAGTCAGACAGGGGGACAGACCCAGTACTTC.

The CDR3 protein is CASSKARGHNQPQHF. The CDR3 bases are TGTGCCAGCAGTAAGGCCAGGGGTCACAATCAGCCCCAGCATTTT. The genes are TRBV2 and TRBJ1-5, with D possibly TRBD1 on 6 matching bases. V shed 5 bases and J shed 3 bases, with 14 bases lying between them. Germline V gives CDR1 SNHLY, CDR2 FYNNEI. The CDR3 is made up of 15 amino acids.

This clonotype was picked up many times. The V gene is TRBV29-1, the J gene TRBJ2-1; 10 nucleotides match TRBD1. V lost 2 bases to trimming and J lost 7 bases; unmatched junction nucleotides: 26. The CDR3 length is 21 residues. In germline, CDR1 is SQVTM, CDR2 ANQGSEA. This chain's CDR3 is CSVEKRRDRGTRDGRWNEQFF. CDR3 coding DNA: TGCAGCGTTGAAAAACGAAGGGACAGGGGAACCCGGGACGGACGGTGGAATGAGCAGTTCTTC.

This clonotype was counted only a few times. The V and J genes are TRBV7-9 and TRBJ2-5; tentatively, D is TRBD1 or TRBD2 (5 bases each). The CDR3 has 16 residues. The V and J ends lost 5 bases and 2 bases respectively, with 18 bases between them. Germline V gene data show CDR1 as SEHNR and CDR2 as FQNEAQ (reference sequence). The CDR3 protein is CASSAASGTGQETQYF. The CDR3 DNA reads TGTGCCAGCAGCGCCGCGTCCGGGACGGGACAAGAGACCCAGTACTTC.

This rearrangement joins TRBV7-2 to TRBJ1-6, with TRBD1 as a possible D gene (6 bases). The germline gives CDR1 SGHTA, CDR2 FQGNSA. V lost 5 bases and J 7 bases, leaving 18 bases between the germline ends. The CDR3 has 16 amino acids. CDR3 protein: CASSIHRDLGNSPLHF. CDR3 nucleotide sequence: TGTGCCAGCAGCATACACAGGGACTTGGGGAATTCACCCCTCCACTTT.

This clonotype appeared a few times. The chain has TRBV10-3 and TRBJ2-7; D is unclear. Trimming cost V 3 bases and J 0 bases, with 15 bases left between them. The germline CDR1 and CDR2 sequences are ENHRY and SYGVKD. The CDR3 contains 16 residues. The CDR3, as DNA: TGTGCCATCAGTGACCCTGGCGGCAGGAGCTCCTACGAGCAGTACTTC. Amino acid sequence: CAISDPGGRSSYEQYF.

V gene TRBV29-1 combines with J gene TRBJ1-1; 10 nucleotides agree with TRBD1. This CDR3 has 13 amino acids. The V gene end was trimmed by 5 bases and the J gene end by 1 base; junction bases not matched to a gene: 1. From germline, CDR1 is SQVTM and CDR2 ANQGSEA. The CDR3 bases are TGCAGCGTTTGGGACAGGGGGAACACTGAAGCTTTCTTT. It codes for CSVWDRGNTEAFF.

This clonotype was counted only a few times. A much bigger clone sits one base away, suggesting this may be a read error. The CDR3 nucleotides are TGTGCCAGCAGCAAAGGATCCAGCGGGAGGTACGAGCAGTACTTC. Translated, it gives CASSKGSSGRYEQYF. The chain has TRBV3-1 and TRBJ2-7; 9 bases line up with TRBD2. The germline V gene has CDR1 LGHDT and CDR2 YNNKEL (reference sequence). Unmatched junction bases numbered 9, after V lost 5 bases and J lost 4 bases. The CDR3 spans 15 residues.

The gene calls are TRBV29-1 and TRBJ1-6; D not resolved. CDR3 length: 12 residues. Germline CDR1 is SQVTM and CDR2 is ANQGSEA. Trimming shortened V by 4 bases and J by 6 bases, and 7 bases separated the two germline ends. This CDR3 reads CSVGEGNSPLHF. DNA for the CDR3: TGCAGCGTTGGGGAGGGTAATTCACCCCTCCACTTT.

Only a few counts were recorded for this clonotype. In this CDR3 the conserved last residue, phenylalanine or tryptophan, is missing, so a read error is likely. The limits of the CDR3 on the DNA are not certain, so only TCRdb's listed CDR3 is given. The CDR3 spells CSARDRDSGVTSL. The chain has TRBV20-1 and TRBJ2-1; the DNA was not compared with TRBD2, the D call given in the table. Inclusive of both ends, the CDR3 amounts to 13 amino acids. CDR1 and CDR2 (germline): DFQATT, SNEGSKA (reference sequence).

Ten or more counts support this clonotype. The chain links TRBV7-2 to TRBJ1-5, with D unclear. With 2 bases removed from V and 0 bases from J, the gap between germline ends came to 8 bases. Germline V gives CDR1 SGHTA, CDR2 FQGNSA. The CDR3 loop spans 15 amino acids. CDR3 loop: CASSLLEYSNQPQHF. The CDR3, as DNA: TGTGCCAGCAGCTTATTAGAATATAGCAATCAGCCCCAGCATTTT.

A few counts support this clonotype. The genes are TRBV5-1 and TRBJ2-1; the D is unclear. CDR3 length: 11 amino acids. V dropped 5 bases and J dropped 7 bases, with 7 bases sitting between them. Germline loops: CDR1 SGHRS, CDR2 YFSETQ. The CDR3 DNA follows: TGCGCCAGCAGGACGAGTAATGAGCAGTTCTTC. Its translation: CASRTSNEQFF.